One and the same sample provided the 5 T cell receptor beta chains below, sequenced in a study of molecular identifiers for immune sequencing clone quantification. Via MiXCR, TCRdb re-called the PCR reads, giving one row per CDR3 protein. The data show hundreds of thousands of distinct CDR3 sequences, around 25% seen once. Sequenced: naive CD8+ T cells from blood, with Jurkat cell RNA spiked in. Subset of the sample: FACS-sorted CD8+CD4-CCR7+CD45RA+ naive T cells. Receptors were obtained from a human donor in good health. Some libraries in this study had Jurkat cell RNA spiked in.

Notes on this clonotype: A read error may be the cause here, since a much bigger clone is one base away. The chain links TRBV4-1 to TRBJ1-4; no clear D gene. The CDR3 has 15 residues. Trimming pared 4 bases from V and 5 bases from J, leaving 14 bases between. Germline assignment: CDR1 MGHRA and CDR2 YSYEKL. CDR3 sequence: CASSPSIFLNEKLFF. DNA of the CDR3: TGCGCCAGCAGCCCTTCAATCTTCCTAAATGAAAAACTGTTTTTT.

This clonotype was counted a few times. A much more abundant neighbour one base away suggests this may be a read error. The chain employs TRBV27 and TRBJ1-1; TRBD1 aligns across 8 bases. J lost 1 base, V lost 10 bases, and 2 bases had no gene match. The length of the CDR3 is 12 residues. Germline V gene data show CDR1 as MNHEY and CDR2 as SMNVEV (reference sequence). In nucleotides, the CDR3 is TGTGCCACCGGACAGGGGAACACTGAAGCTTTCTTT. Translation gives CATGQGNTEAFF.

This clonotype was counted ten times or more. The chain links TRBV2 to TRBJ2-3; tentative D call: TRBD2 (5 bases). V was shortened by 4 bases and J by 2 bases, with 10 bases between the two germline ends. The CDR3 has 14 residues. Germline assignment: CDR1 SNHLY and CDR2 FYNNEI. CDR3 nucleotides: TGTGCCAGCAGTGGAGGGTCCCACACAGATACGCAGTATTTT. Amino acids: CASSGGSHTDTQYF.

V is TRBV5-1 and J is TRBJ2-7, with 9 bases aligning to TRBD1. Trimming removed 10 bases from V and 1 base from J; junction bases left unmatched: 12. In germline, CDR1 is SGHRS, CDR2 YFSETQ. The CDR3 runs to 15 residues. The CDR3 DNA sequence: TGCGCCTGTACACTTACCGGGACAGGGTCCTACGAGCAGTACTTC. It specifies CACTLTGTGSYEQYF.

This clonotype was counted only a few times. A single base separates this from a much larger clone, so it may be a read error. The chain carries TRBV6-6 and TRBJ1-1, with D uncertain. The CDR3 loop spans 16 amino acids. With 0 bases removed from V and 1 base from J, the gap between germline ends came to 12 bases. The germline V gene encodes CDR1 MNHNY and CDR2 SVGAGI (reference sequence). CDR3 coding DNA: TGTGCCAGCAGTTACTCCCCCCCGGAGGCGAACACTGAAGCTTTCTTT. Amino acids: CASSYSPPEANTEAFF.